The 9 T cell receptor beta chains below were found in one sample sequenced in a study of blood T cell repertoires in COVID-19. Profiled with immunoSEQ multiplex PCR; TCRdb holds only in-frame clones, not every one. The sample has approximately 81,000 clones, roughly nine tenths seen once; the top ten hold roughly 2%. Sample: peripheral blood. Every receptor here comes from a woman aged 50 to 60 in a cohort sampled during active COVID-19.

This chain connects TRBV4-1 to TRBJ2-3, with 15 bases matching TRBD2. Germline CDR1 and CDR2: MGHRA and YSYEKL. Trimming took 4 bases from V and 5 from J; bases not matched to a gene: 1. The CDR3 is 15 amino acids. In DNA form, the CDR3 reads TGCGCCAGCAGCCGGACTAGCGGGGGGGGAGATACGCAGTATTTT. Its translation is CASSRTSGGGDTQYF.

The chain carries TRBV3-1 (or the pseudogene TRBV3-2) and TRBJ1-1; 7 bases are a match to TRBD1. CDR3 length equals 16 residues. Trimming took 5 bases from V and 10 from J; bases not matched to a gene: 19. CDR1 LGHDT and CDR2 YNNKEL come from the germline V gene (reference sequence). The CDR3 loop is CASSWNRGRLGSAAFF. The DNA for the CDR3 is TGTGCCAGCAGCTGGAACAGGGGAAGGCTCGGTTCCGCAGCTTTCTTT.

CDR3 sequence reads: CASSLRGFEKDTQYF. The CDR3 DNA follows: TGCGCCAGCAGCTTGAGGGGCTTCGAGAAAGATACGCAGTATTTT. The chain combines TRBV5-1 with TRBJ2-3; possible D gene TRBD1, 5 bases. V lost 1 base to trimming and J lost 5 bases, with 14 bases between them. CDR3 length: 15 residues. The germline V gene has CDR1 SGHRS and CDR2 YFSETQ.

The gene calls are TRBV10-3 and TRBJ1-1; D uncertain. The CDR3 length is 14 residues. In germline, CDR1 is ENHRY, CDR2 SYGVKD. Trimming left V 4 bases short and J 2 bases short, with 11 bases between. This chain's CDR3 is CAISGVSGNTEAFF. Here the CDR3 DNA reads TGTGCCATCAGTGGTGTTTCAGGAAACACTGAAGCTTTCTTT.

The rearrangement uses TRBV3-1 (or the pseudogene TRBV3-2) and TRBJ1-2, with a tentative D call TRBD1 (6 bases). From germline, CDR1 is LGHDT and CDR2 YNNKEL (reference sequence). V dropped 1 base and J dropped 7 bases, with 16 bases sitting between them. This CDR3 has 15 amino acids. The CDR3 DNA reads TGTGCCAGCAGCCAAGCCGGGACAACTACACGTGGCTACACCTTC. This sequence encodes CASSQAGTTTRGYTF.

V is TRBV7-9 and J is TRBJ2-7, with D perhaps matching TRBD2 (6 bases). The CDR3 totals 13 residues. Germline assignment: CDR1 SEHNR and CDR2 FQNEAQ (reference sequence). V lost 7 bases and J lost 5, with 15 bases in between. The CDR3 DNA reads TGTGCCAGCACCCCGGGGGTCGCAAACGAGCAGTACTTC. The encoded protein is CASTPGVANEQYF.

CDR3 DNA sequence: TGTGCCAGTAGTCCAGAGGGTCCTCCCCTTAATTCACCCCTCCACTTT. It translates to CASSPEGPPLNSPLHF. The chain employs TRBV19 and TRBJ1-6; D gene ambiguous. The ends were cut back, 5 bases at V and 6 bases at J, with 17 bases in the middle. The CDR3 runs to 16 residues. Germline assignment: CDR1 LNHDA and CDR2 SQIVND (reference sequence).

The CDR3 DNA reads TGTGCCAGCAGCCAGGTTACAGGGGGGGACGAGCAGTACTTC. This encodes CASSQVTGGDEQYF. The gene calls are TRBV3-1 (or the pseudogene TRBV3-2) and TRBJ2-7, with D possibly matching TRBD1 (8 bases). Trimming removed 3 bases from V and 5 bases from J, with 14 bases in between. CDR1 and CDR2 (germline): LGHDT, YNNKEL (reference sequence). The CDR3 consists of 14 residues.

This chain connects TRBV3-1 (or the pseudogene TRBV3-2) to TRBJ2-5; TRBD2 agrees at 9 bases. CDR1 LGHDT and CDR2 YNNKEL come from the germline V gene (reference sequence). Trimming at V came to 3 bases and at J to 2 bases, leaving 7 bases not matched to a gene. This CDR3 comprises 16 residues. The CDR3 loop reads CASSQTPSGNQETQYF. CDR3 bases: TGTGCCAGCAGCCAGACGCCTAGCGGGAATCAAGAGACCCAGTACTTC.